This TCR beta chain was sequenced during a study of shared clonotypes between healthy human individuals. Samples underwent the assay at deep level. Original processing methods: Junction-only sequences without quality scores came from ImmunoSEQ, so filtering differed. The protocol was immunoSEQ multiplex PCR, while the TCRdb copy is restricted to in-frame clones and leaves out a portion. V, J and clone size reflect that table, while D and trimming were determined from the DNA. This repertoire shows over a million clones, around 98.5% found once; its top ten account for roughly 0.35%. The ends lost 4 bases at V and 4 bases at J; junction bases unmatched: 7. The CDR3 has 13 amino acids. Germline loops: CDR1 SQVTM, CDR2 ANQGSEA. Note on this clone: Its antigen is unidentified. This CDR3 is also generated by other DNA sequences in the sample.

Study outcomes and limitations: Only blood underwent sampling, and tissue repertoires likely differ.

The sequenced sample was naive CD4+ T cells sorted from blood. Subset given: CD45RA+ positively selected. This chain connects TRBV29-1 to TRBJ2-7; 7 bases line up with TRBD1. This sequence was found in a young man in good health. The CDR3 spells CSVAIAGGYEQYF. In DNA, the CDR3 is TGCAGCGTTGCGATTGCAGGGGGTTACGAGCAGTACTTC.